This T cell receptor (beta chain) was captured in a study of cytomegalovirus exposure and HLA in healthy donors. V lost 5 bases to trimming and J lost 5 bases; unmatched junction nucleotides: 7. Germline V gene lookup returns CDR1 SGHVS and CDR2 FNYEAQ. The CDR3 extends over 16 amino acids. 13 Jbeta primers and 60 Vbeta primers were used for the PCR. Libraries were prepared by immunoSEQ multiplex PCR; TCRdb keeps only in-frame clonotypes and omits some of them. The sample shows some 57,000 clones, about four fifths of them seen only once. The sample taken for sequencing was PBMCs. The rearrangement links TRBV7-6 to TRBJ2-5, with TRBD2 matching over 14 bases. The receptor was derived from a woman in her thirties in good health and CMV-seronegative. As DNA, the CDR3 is TGTGCCAGCAGCCCGGGGACTAGCGGGAGCGGTGAGACCCAGTACTTC. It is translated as CASSPGTSGSGETQYF.